The 2 T cell receptor beta chains listed next were all sequenced from one sample in a study of blood T cell repertoires in COVID-19. The method was immunoSEQ multiplex PCR; TCRdb's version includes in-frame clones alone and lacks a portion of them. The repertoire has more than 75,000 clones, about four fifths of them found once; the top ten carry 12%. Source material: peripheral blood. The receptors here all came from a human donor in a cohort sampled during active COVID-19.

This chain connects TRBV5-1 to TRBJ1-5, with D possibly TRBD1 on 6 matching bases. The germline V gene has CDR1 SGHRS and CDR2 YFSETQ. Trimming took 4 bases from V and 3 from J, leaving 17 bases between them. The CDR3 totals 16 residues. As DNA, the CDR3 is TGCGCCAGCAGCCCCTCCGGACAGACTTTCAATCAGCCCCAGCATTTT. This translates into CASSPSGQTFNQPQHF.

The chain has TRBV5-1 and TRBJ2-7, with 12 bases identical to TRBD2. The CDR3 has 17 amino acids. Germline CDR1 and CDR2: SGHRS and YFSETQ. The ends lost 1 base at V and 2 bases at J; junction bases unmatched: 7. The CDR3 protein is CASSLHLTSGSTYEQYF. CDR3 in DNA: TGCGCCAGCAGCTTGCACCTGACTAGCGGGAGTACCTACGAGCAGTACTTC.